The 7 T cell receptor beta chains below come from one sample, sequenced in a study of blood T cell repertoires in COVID-19. Here immunoSEQ multiplex PCR was the method, and the copy in TCRdb shows in-frame clones only, minus some. The sample holds roughly 40,000 clones, 85% to 90% seen once. Input material: peripheral blood. These TCRs come from a man between 65 and 85 years old with acute or convalescent COVID-19.

The chain couples TRBV7-6 to TRBJ2-1; 8 bases line up with TRBD2. With 5 bases clipped from V and 9 bases from J, the junction kept 15 bases outside the gene matches. The CDR3 sequence is 16 residues long. Germline V gives CDR1 SGHVS, CDR2 FNYEAQ. The CDR3 bases are TGTGCCAGCAGCCTCCTGGGAGCGGGAGAGGCGGGTGAGCAGTTCTTC. It yields the protein CASSLLGAGEAGEQFF.

The CDR3 DNA is TGCGCCAGCAGCACCTCAGGGGCTAGCTCTGGAAACACCATATATTTT. Amino acids: CASSTSGASSGNTIYF. The rearrangement uses TRBV5-1 and TRBJ1-3; possible D gene TRBD1, 6 bases. Germline CDR1 is SGHRS and CDR2 is YFSETQ. This CDR3 contains 16 residues. Trimming cost V 4 bases and J 0 bases, with 14 bases left between them.

J is TRBJ1-1 and V is TRBV5-1; D remains ambiguous. V was pared by 0 bases and J by 1 base, with 10 bases between. This CDR3 has 15 amino acids. The germline V gene encodes CDR1 SGHRS and CDR2 YFSETQ. The CDR3 spells CASSLASPGNTEAFF. DNA for the CDR3: TGCGCCAGCAGCTTGGCCTCTCCCGGGAACACTGAAGCTTTCTTT.

This rearrangement joins TRBV7-2 to TRBJ2-3; 7 nucleotides align to TRBD2. V lost 1 base, J lost 6 bases, and 4 bases stayed unmatched. Germline-derived CDR1 and CDR2 are SGHTA and FQGNSA. The CDR3 totals 14 residues. The CDR3 DNA is TGTGCCAGCAGCTTAGGACTAGCAGAGGATACGCAGTATTTT. This translates into CASSLGLAEDTQYF. The complete variable domain, with remaining parts taken from reference TRBV7-2 and TRBJ2-3, reads GAGVSQSPSNKVTEKGKDVELRCDPISGHTALYWYRQSLGQGLEFLIYFQGNSAPDKSGLPSDRFSAERTGGSVSTLTIQRTQQEDSAVYLCASSLGLAEDTQYFGPGTRLTVL.

This clone was seen once. The rearrangement links TRBV6-6 to TRBJ1-3; the D is unclear. The germline V gene encodes CDR1 MNHNY and CDR2 SVGAGI (reference sequence). The CDR3 loop spans 15 amino acids. Trimming removed 7 bases from V and 0 bases from J, with 13 bases in between. The CDR3 DNA is TGTGCCAGCAATCCCCCCGCGAGCTCTGGAAACACCATATATTTT. The encoded protein is CASNPPASSGNTIYF.

The chain is built from TRBV2 and TRBJ2-1, with 8 bases aligning to TRBD2. Germline values: CDR1 SNHLY, CDR2 FYNNEI. Trimming took 5 bases from V and 2 from J; bases not matched to a gene: 5. The CDR3 is made up of 15 amino acids. The CDR3 region is CASSTGLGAYNEQFF. The DNA of the CDR3 is TGTGCCAGCAGTACGGGACTAGGAGCCTACAATGAGCAGTTCTTC.

V is TRBV9 and J is TRBJ1-3; unclear D gene. The CDR3 is 13 residues long. Trimming took off 4 bases at V and 7 bases at J, with 12 bases between the two ends. Germline CDR1 reads SGDLS; CDR2 reads YYNGEE. In DNA, the CDR3 is TGTGCCAGCAGCCCCACCATCGGGAACACCATATATTTT. Protein product: CASSPTIGNTIYF.